The sequence of this T cell receptor beta chain was determined in a study of monozygotic twins with inflammatory bowel disease. One entry per CDR3 protein, without DNA, is what TCRdb gives after re-calling the 5' RACE reads. Its clone listing holds fewer than 400,000 distinct CDR3 sequences. This TCR came from a human donor with ulcerative colitis or Crohn's disease, or a healthy co-twin of an affected twin (not recorded which). The sequencing sample was made of blood.

The CDR3 sequence: CASSQDRGRDEQFF. The rearrangement joins TRBV14 to TRBJ2-1; TCRdb designates TRBD2, a call that cannot be tested without DNA. The CDR3 has 14 residues. Germline V gene data show CDR1 as SGHDN and CDR2 as FVKESK.